The 24 T cell receptor beta chains presented below share a single source sample, sequenced in a study of tumor-infiltrating lymphocytes in oesophageal squamous cell carcinoma. TCRdb ran MiXCR on the PCR reads and lists one entry per CDR3 protein. The data contain 21,000 or so distinct CDR3 sequences, under 40% of them singletons. The source material was esophageal tumor tissue. All receptors come from a male donor with esophageal squamous cell carcinoma.

The table lists this clonotype with many counts. The chain uses TRBV25-1 and TRBJ2-1, with D possibly being TRBD2 (5 bases). The V and J ends lost 2 bases and 1 base respectively, with 12 bases between them. CDR3 length: 16 amino acids. The V gene's germline CDR1 is MGHDK and CDR2 SYGVNS. In nucleotides, the CDR3 is TGTGCCAGCAGTGAAGCCTGGGAGTGGTCCTACAATGAGCAGTTCTTC. Its protein is CASSEAWEWSYNEQFF. Looking up the rest from reference TRBV25-1 and TRBJ2-1 gives the full variable domain: EADIYQTPRYLVIGTGKKITLECSQTMGHDKMYWYQQDPGMELHLIHYSYGVNSTEKGDLSSESTVSRIRTEHFPLTLESARPSHTSQYLCASSEAWEWSYNEQFFGPGTRLTVL.

This clonotype was observed a handful of times. The gene calls are TRBV6-6 and TRBJ2-7; 11 bases align to TRBD1. Germline CDR1 and CDR2: MNHNY and SVGAGI (reference sequence). V shed 8 bases, J shed 2 bases, and the junction held 5 bases outside the gene matches. The CDR3 is 14 residues long. This chain's CDR3 is CASSRDRGTYEQYF. CDR3 nucleotide sequence: TGTGCCAGCTCTCGGGACAGGGGGACCTACGAGCAGTACTTC.

As regards this clonotype: Because it lacks the conserved phenylalanine or tryptophan at the end, this CDR3 is likely a read error. No DNA is shown, since the ends of the CDR3 on it are uncertain; the CDR3 is the one TCRdb lists. The chain uses TRBV12-3 or TRBV12-4 and TRBJ2-5; the table's D gene call, TRBD1, was not cross checked with the DNA. The CDR3 is 16 residues long, counting both termini. This chain's CDR3 is CASTRGGVNSPLHFGS.

V usage is TRBV7-3 and J usage is TRBJ2-6; 7 nucleotides agree with TRBD2. The J call may be wrong; the DNA end is better matched by TRBJ2-7. The CDR3 is made up of 15 amino acids. Germline values: CDR1 SGHTA, CDR2 FQGTGA. CDR3 bases: TGTGCCAGCAGCCCCGGGGGGACTACCTACAATGAGCAGTACTTC. This codes for CASSPGGTTYNEQYF.

This clonotype has a handful of counts. The chain links TRBV7-2 to TRBJ2-1; 11 bases agree with TRBD2. The tail of the sequence fits TRBJ2-7 better, so the J call may be wrong. Germline V gene sequence: CDR1 SGHTA, CDR2 FQGNSA. The CDR3 contains 15 residues. This CDR3 is CASSLGSSGRWEQYF. CDR3 coding DNA: TGTGCCAGCAGCTTAGGGTCTAGCGGGAGGTGGGAGCAGTACTTC.

The sample holds many counts of this clonotype. The chain has TRBV5-1 and TRBJ2-1; a weak D match, TRBD1 (5 bases). The CDR3 consists of 18 residues. The ends were cut back, 0 bases at V and 5 bases at J, with 21 bases in the middle. Germline V gene sequence: CDR1 SGHRS, CDR2 YFSETQ. The CDR3 loop is CASSLDRFPPGVHNEQFF. The DNA for the CDR3 is TGCGCCAGCAGCTTGGACAGGTTTCCCCCAGGAGTTCACAATGAGCAGTTCTTC.

This chain uses TRBV10-1 with TRBJ2-5; 8 nucleotides match TRBD1. V was pared by 4 bases and J by 6 bases, with 16 bases of the junction left unmatched. Per the germline V gene, CDR1 is WNHNN and CDR2 is SYGVQD (reference sequence). This CDR3 is 17 amino acids long. In nucleotides, the CDR3 is TGCGCCAGCAGTGGGGAATTGGGACAGGTAGCGTGGAAGACCCAGTACTTC. Its protein product is CASSGELGQVAWKTQYF.

This clonotype was observed a few times. This sequence joins TRBV12-5 and TRBJ2-4; 9 bases agree with TRBD2. The better agreement between TRBJ2-5 and the DNA end casts doubt on the J call. The V gene's germline CDR1 is LGHNT and CDR2 FRNRAP. This CDR3 contains 15 residues. Here the CDR3 DNA reads TGTGCTAGTGGTTTGGGGCGGGGGGGCCAAGAGACCCAGTACTTC. Amino acid sequence: CASGLGRGGQETQYF.

J is TRBJ1-1 and V is TRBV7-6; D may be TRBD1 (5 bases). The CDR3 extends over 14 amino acids. The V end lost 4 bases, the J end lost 1 base, and 10 bases lay between the germline ends. CDR1 and CDR2 from the germline V gene are SGHVS and FNYEAQ. CDR3 nucleotides: TGTGCCAGCAGCTCCACAGGTGAGAACACTGAAGCTTTCTTT. It specifies CASSSTGENTEAFF.

As regards this clonotype: A much larger clone lies a single base off, so this may be a read error. The V and J genes are TRBV10-2 and TRBJ2-7; no firm D call. The CDR3 covers 13 residues. Germline loops: CDR1 WSHSY, CDR2 SAAADI. V lost 11 bases and J lost 7, with 21 bases in between. CDR3 sequence reads: CASAVASYNEQYF. The CDR3 DNA sequence: TGCGCCTCGGCCGTGGCCTCCTACAATGAGCAGTACTTC.

This clonotype was picked up many times. V and J are TRBV28 and TRBJ1-2, with a weak D call TRBD1 (6 bases). The ends were cut back, 8 bases at V and 2 bases at J, with 15 bases in the middle. The CDR3 contains 14 residues. Per germline, CDR1 MDHEN and CDR2 SYDVKM. CDR3 region: CASGRGGSNYGYTF. In nucleotides, the CDR3 is TGTGCCAGCGGAAGGGGGGGGTCCAACTATGGCTACACCTTC.

The CDR3 protein is CASSLTGTGTETYEQYF. The CDR3 region has the DNA TGTGCCAGCAGCTTGACCGGGACCGGGACGGAGACCTACGAGCAGTACTTC. V usage is TRBV7-2 and J usage is TRBJ2-4, with D perhaps being TRBD1 or TRBD2 (5 bases each). The DNA matches TRBJ2-7 better at its end, which makes the J call doubtful. CDR1 SGHTA and CDR2 FQGNSA come from the germline V gene. This CDR3 comprises 17 residues.

This clonotype appeared many times. This sequence joins TRBV10-3 and TRBJ1-4; D is ambiguous. The length of the CDR3 is 16 residues. Trimming took 0 bases from V and 0 from J, leaving 8 bases between them. CDR1 and CDR2 from the germline V gene are ENHRY and SYGVKD. The CDR3, as DNA: TGTGCCATCAGTGAGTCGTTGGGTACAACTAATGAAAAACTGTTTTTT. It is translated as CAISESLGTTNEKLFF.

This chain uses TRBV10-3 with TRBJ1-1; 8 nucleotides match TRBD1. V shed 6 bases, J shed 3 bases, and the junction held 6 bases outside the gene matches. The CDR3 is 14 amino acids. Looked up from germline, CDR1 is ENHRY and CDR2 is SYGVKD. This chain's CDR3 is CAIRRQGMDTEAFF. DNA for the CDR3: TGTGCCATCAGAAGACAGGGGATGGACACTGAAGCTTTCTTT.

In its sample, this clonotype was seen once. V is TRBV7-6 and J is TRBJ2-3; TRBD1 agrees at 8 bases. CDR1 is SGHVS, CDR2 FNYEAQ, per germline. The CDR3 spans 17 residues. J was trimmed by 2 bases and V by 4 bases; bases with no gene match: 11. The CDR3 bases are TGTGCCAGCAGCTCGCTGGGGGGACAGGAGAACACAGATACGCAGTATTTT. Translated: CASSSLGGQENTDTQYF.

For the CDR3, the DNA is TGTGCCAGCAGTTACCGGCCTGCAACTAATGAAAAACTGTTTTTT. Protein product: CASSYRPATNEKLFF. The V gene is TRBV6-6, the J gene TRBJ1-4; D call uncertain. CDR3 length equals 15 residues. Germline V CDR1 and CDR2: MNHNY, SVGAGI (reference sequence). V gave up 2 bases and J gave up 0 bases, with 7 bases separating them.

This clonotype was detected many times. The genes are TRBV5-1 and TRBJ2-7; TRBD1 agrees at 8 bases. The V gene end was trimmed by 2 bases and the J gene end by 4 bases; junction bases not matched to a gene: 2. Looked up from germline, CDR1 is SGHRS and CDR2 is YFSETQ. The CDR3 spans 13 residues. In DNA form, the CDR3 reads TGCGCCAGCAGCTTCGACAGGGGTTACGAGCAGTACTTC. Protein product: CASSFDRGYEQYF. The variable domain in full, completed from reference TRBV5-1 and TRBJ2-7, reads KAGVTQTPRYLIKTRGQQVTLSCSPISGHRSVSWYQQTPGQGLQFLFEYFSETQRNKGNFPGRFSGRQFSNSRSEMNVSTLELGDSALYLCASSFDRGYEQYFGPGTRLTVT.

The chain combines TRBV12-3 or TRBV12-4 with TRBJ1-6; D not certain. The CDR3 extends over 16 amino acids. The V gene lost 6 bases and the J gene lost 5 bases, with 17 bases spanning the gap. This chain's CDR3 is CASSTLGRLNNSPLHF. CDR3 in DNA: TGTGCCAGCAGCACCTTGGGCAGGCTTAATAATTCACCCCTCCACTTT.

This clonotype was seen repeatedly, ten times or more. V usage is TRBV5-4 and J usage is TRBJ2-3; 9 bases map to TRBD2. CDR3 size: 14 residues. J gave up 8 bases and V 2 bases, and 6 bases lay outside the gene matches. Per the germline V gene, CDR1 is SGHNT and CDR2 is YYREEE (reference sequence). Here the CDR3 reads CASSFQNSGGTQYF. CDR3 bases: TGTGCCAGCAGCTTCCAGAATAGCGGGGGTACGCAGTATTTT.

Many counts were recorded for this clonotype. The chain links TRBV2 to TRBJ2-3, with D tentatively TRBD2 (6 bases). This CDR3 contains 15 residues. V lost 6 bases and J lost 0, with 13 bases in between. CDR1 SNHLY and CDR2 FYNNEI come from the germline V gene. The CDR3 protein is CASREGWGSTDTQYF. The CDR3 DNA reads as TGTGCCAGCAGGGAGGGGTGGGGAAGCACAGATACGCAGTATTTT.

In its sample, this clonotype was seen many times. This chain joins TRBV6-1 and TRBJ2-4; 12 bases fit TRBD2. Germline V gene data show CDR1 as MNHNS and CDR2 as SASEGT. There are 16 residues in the CDR3. V gave up 7 bases and J gave up 1 base; unmatched junction bases: 5. CDR3 region: CASTQTSGGAKNIQYF. The CDR3 coding sequence is TGTGCCAGCACTCAGACTAGCGGGGGCGCCAAAAACATTCAGTACTTC.

The V gene is TRBV3-1, the J gene TRBJ2-4; D gene unclear. CDR3 length: 16 residues. Trimming removed 4 bases at V and 2 bases at J, with 15 bases between. From germline, CDR1 is LGHDT and CDR2 YNNKEL (reference sequence). For the CDR3, the DNA is TGTGCCAGCAGCCGGCGTGAAGGGAAAACCAAAAACATTCAGTACTTC. It encodes CASSRREGKTKNIQYF.

Of note for this clonotype: A much bigger clone sits one base away, suggesting this may be a read error. The rearrangement links TRBV7-6 to TRBJ2-5; 10 positions match TRBD1. The CDR3 spans 15 residues. Germline V lookup: CDR1 SGHVS, CDR2 FNYEAQ. V lost 4 bases and J lost 11; bases outside the gene matches: 13. The CDR3 DNA reads TGTGCCAGCAGCTCCGGGACAGGGGTCCAGAATGAGCAGTACTTC. This translates into CASSSGTGVQNEQYF.

As regards this clonotype: This may come from a read error, since a much larger clone is one base off. The CDR3 reads CASSSRTSGSRDEQYF. CDR3 bases: TGTGCCAGCAGCTCCCGGACTAGCGGGAGTAGGGATGAGCAGTACTTC. V usage is TRBV11-3 and J usage is TRBJ2-7, with 13 bases lining up with TRBD2. The CDR3 covers 16 residues. Trimming at V came to 4 bases and at J to 7 bases, leaving 10 bases not matched to a gene. The germline CDR1 and CDR2 sequences are SGHNT and YENEEA.